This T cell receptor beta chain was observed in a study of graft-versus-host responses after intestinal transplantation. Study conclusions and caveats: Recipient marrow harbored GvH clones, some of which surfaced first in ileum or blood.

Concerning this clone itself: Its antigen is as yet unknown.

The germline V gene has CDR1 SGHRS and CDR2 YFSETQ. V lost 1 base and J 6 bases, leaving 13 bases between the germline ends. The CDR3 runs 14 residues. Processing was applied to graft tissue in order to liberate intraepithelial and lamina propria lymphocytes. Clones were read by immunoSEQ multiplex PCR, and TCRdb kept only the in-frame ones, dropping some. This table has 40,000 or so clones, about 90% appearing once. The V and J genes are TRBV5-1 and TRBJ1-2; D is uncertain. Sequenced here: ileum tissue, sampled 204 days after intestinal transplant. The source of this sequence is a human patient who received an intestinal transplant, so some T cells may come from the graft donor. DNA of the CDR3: TGCGCCAGCAGCTTGTACGGAAGCCCAGATGGCTACACCTTC. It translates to CASSLYGSPDGYTF. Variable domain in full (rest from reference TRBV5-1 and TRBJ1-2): KAGVTQTPRYLIKTRGQQVTLSCSPISGHRSVSWYQQTPGQGLQFLFEYFSETQRNKGNFPGRFSGRQFSNSRSEMNVSTLELGDSALYLCASSLYGSPDGYTFGSGTRLTVV.